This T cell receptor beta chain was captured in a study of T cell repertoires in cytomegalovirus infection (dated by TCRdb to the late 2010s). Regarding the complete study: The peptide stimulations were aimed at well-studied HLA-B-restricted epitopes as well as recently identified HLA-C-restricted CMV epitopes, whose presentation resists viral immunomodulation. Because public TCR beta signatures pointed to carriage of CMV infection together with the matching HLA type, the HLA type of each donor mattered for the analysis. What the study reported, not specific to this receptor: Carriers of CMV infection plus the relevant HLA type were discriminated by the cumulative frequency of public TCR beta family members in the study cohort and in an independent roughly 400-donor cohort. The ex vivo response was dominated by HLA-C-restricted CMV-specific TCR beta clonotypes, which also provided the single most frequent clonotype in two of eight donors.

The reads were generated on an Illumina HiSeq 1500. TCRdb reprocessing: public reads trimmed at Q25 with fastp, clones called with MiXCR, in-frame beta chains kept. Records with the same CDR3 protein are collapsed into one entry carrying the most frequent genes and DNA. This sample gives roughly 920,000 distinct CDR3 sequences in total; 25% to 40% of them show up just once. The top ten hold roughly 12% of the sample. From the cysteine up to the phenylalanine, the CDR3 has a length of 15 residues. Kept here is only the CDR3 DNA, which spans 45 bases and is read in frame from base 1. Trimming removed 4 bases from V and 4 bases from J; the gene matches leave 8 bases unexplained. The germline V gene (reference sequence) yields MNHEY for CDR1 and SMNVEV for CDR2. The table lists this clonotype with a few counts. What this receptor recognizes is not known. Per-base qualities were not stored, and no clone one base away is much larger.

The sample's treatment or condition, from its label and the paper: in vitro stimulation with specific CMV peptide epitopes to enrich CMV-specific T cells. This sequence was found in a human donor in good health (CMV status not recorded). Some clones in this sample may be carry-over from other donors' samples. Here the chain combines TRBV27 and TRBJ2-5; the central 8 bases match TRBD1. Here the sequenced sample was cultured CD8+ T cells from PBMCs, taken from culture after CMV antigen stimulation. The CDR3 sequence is CASSSRGLEGETQYF. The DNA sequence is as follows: TGTGCCAGCAGTTCCAGGGGGCTTGAGGGAGAGACCCAGTACTTC.